The rows below give T cell receptor beta chains drawn from one sample of a study of identifying expanded T cells in peripheral blood. Profiled with immunoSEQ multiplex PCR; TCRdb holds only in-frame clones, not every one. Seen here are about 80,000 clones, more than 75% observed once, and the top ten hold under 20%. The sample was blood. The source is a person aged 18 to 75 in good health. Both conserved end residues are part of each CDR3. A D gene is named only where the DNA matches it firmly. Clone size is stated in some rows and not others, as once, few, many or a class when expanded.

v_gene,j_gene,abundance,len,d_gene,CDR3nt,CDR3aa
TRBV9,TRBJ2-3,-,14,-,TGTGCCAGCAGCGTAGCAGCTAGCACAGATACGCAGTATTTT,CASSVAASTDTQYF
TRBV19,TRBJ1-5,-,17,-,TGTGCCAGTAGTACCCCCGGGTTTGTGGCGGGCAATCAGCCCCAGCATTTT,CASSTPGFVAGNQPQHF
TRBV10-3,TRBJ2-7,-,11,TRBD2,TGTGCCATCAGTGGGGCTAGCGGTGAATACTTC,CAISGASGEYF
TRBV10-3,TRBJ2-7,once,15,-,TGTGCCATCAGTGAGTTCGAAATTGGGGGGCCTGAGCAGTACTTC,CAISEFEIGGPEQYF
TRBV5-5,TRBJ1-2,-,17,-,TGTGCCAGCAGCTGGCCGCCGGGGACTGCCCTTAACTATGGCTACACCTTC,CASSWPPGTALNYGYTF
TRBV7-2,TRBJ1-2,-,16,-,TGTGCCAGCAGCTTAGTCTCGAAAAGCAAGGGCTATGGCTACACCTTC,CASSLVSKSKGYGYTF
TRBV28,TRBJ1-1,-,11,-,TGTGCCAGCACCTCTCAGCGGGTCGCTTTCTTT,CASTSQRVAFF
TRBV7-2,TRBJ1-6,-,16,-,TGTGCCAGCAGCTTAGGCCGGCGGGGGGCAGAATCACCCCTCCACTTT,CASSLGRRGAESPLHF
TRBV4-3,TRBJ1-1,-,15,-,TGCGCCAGCAGCCAAGCGGTGGGGCCTAACACTGAAGCTTTCTTT,CASSQAVGPNTEAFF
TRBV6-4,TRBJ2-7,-,13,-,TGTGCCAGCAGTGACCGGGACACCTACGAGCAGTACTTC,CASSDRDTYEQYF
TRBV4-3,TRBJ1-4,once,15,-,TGCGCCAGCAGCCAAGGCGGGACCCCCGTGGAAAAACTGTTTTTT,CASSQGGTPVEKLFF
TRBV5-1,TRBJ2-2,-,16,-,TGCGCCAGCAGCTTGGGAGCGGACGCGAACACCGGGGAGCTGTTTTTT,CASSLGADANTGELFF
TRBV19,TRBJ2-3,-,14,-,TGTGCCAGTAGTATGCGATGGGAAGATTTGACGCAGTATTTT,CASSMRWEDLTQYF
TRBV11-2,TRBJ1-4,-,13,-,TGTGCCAGCCAACAGGGCGGCCTTGAAAAACTGTTTTTT,CASQQGGLEKLFF
TRBV11-2,TRBJ1-4,-,15,-,TGTGCCAGCAGCTTCGTCGGCTGGTCTAATGAAAAACTGTTTTTT,CASSFVGWSNEKLFF
TRBV2,TRBJ2-5,-,15,-,TGTGCCACCGCCACTACTCCGGGGTATGGGGAGACCCAGTACTTC,CATATTPGYGETQYF
TRBV5-6,TRBJ1-1,-,15,TRBD1,TGTGCCAGCAGCCTGACAGGGGAATTGAACACTGAAGCTTTCTTT,CASSLTGELNTEAFF
TRBV6-5,TRBJ2-7,-,13,-,TGTGCCAGCAGAGGGGACACCAATTACGAGCAGTACTTC,CASRGDTNYEQYF
TRBV28,TRBJ1-1,-,11,-,TGTGCCAGCCAATTCAACACTGAAGCTTTCTTT,CASQFNTEAFF
TRBV7-9,TRBJ2-7,-,14,TRBD2,TGTGCCAGCAGCCGGACTAGCGGGGGAGGTGAGCAGTACTTC,CASSRTSGGGEQYF
TRBV18,TRBJ2-4,-,16,-,TGTGCCAGCTCCCCCCCGCCGGGGGGCCCTAAAAACATTCAGTACTTC,CASSPPPGGPKNIQYF
TRBV9,TRBJ1-2,once,12,-,TGTGCCAGCAGCCGGGACGGGGGTGGCTACACCTTC,CASSRDGGGYTF
TRBV15,TRBJ2-1,-,17,-,TGTGCCACCAGCAGCTCAGGCCGTCCGGGGGTGTCCGGTGAGCAGTTCTTC,CATSSSGRPGVSGEQFF
TRBV2,TRBJ1-2,-,12,-,TGTGCCAGCAGGACACGGACCGTTGGGGTCACCTTC,CASRTRTVGVTF
TRBV27,TRBJ1-1,-,16,-,TGTGCCAGCAGACTTCGTCCTCAGGGGCCGGACACTGAAGCTTTCTTT,CASRLRPQGPDTEAFF
TRBV6-6,TRBJ2-1,-,11,-,TGTGCCAGCGACCCCGGGACGGAGCAGTTCTTC,CASDPGTEQFF
TRBV6-5,TRBJ1-1,-,12,-,TGTGCCAGCAGGGGTTATACAGGGGAAGCTTTCTTT,CASRGYTGEAFF
TRBV7-2,TRBJ2-1,once,15,TRBD2,TGTGCCAGCAGCTTAGGACTAGCGGTCTACAATGAGCAGTTCTTC,CASSLGLAVYNEQFF
TRBV5-4,TRBJ1-2,-,13,-,TGTGCCAGCAGCTTGCGGCAGGGAGGCGGCTACACCTTC,CASSLRQGGGYTF
TRBV5-1,TRBJ1-5,-,14,TRBD1,TGCGCCAGCAGCTTACAGGGGGGCGAGCAGCCCCAGCATTTT,CASSLQGGEQPQHF
TRBV10-3,TRBJ2-7,-,15,-,TGTGCCATCAGTGAGTCGGGGCGGGGCCTTAACGAGCAGTACTTC,CAISESGRGLNEQYF
TRBV4-1,TRBJ1-3,-,11,-,TGCGCCAGCAGCCAAGGAAACACCATATATTTT,CASSQGNTIYF
TRBV6-6,TRBJ1-6,-,12,-,TGTGCCAGCAGCACAGCCGATTCACCCCTCCACTTT,CASSTADSPLHF
TRBV5-8,TRBJ1-2,-,17,-,TGTGCCAGCAGCTGGAGGATGGTACAGGGAGCTAACTATGGCTACACCTTC,CASSWRMVQGANYGYTF
TRBV7-2,TRBJ1-2,-,18,TRBD1,TGTGCCAGCAGCCCAGTGGCAGGGGGCGCTTACTTGAGCTATGGCTACACCTTC,CASSPVAGGAYLSYGYTF
TRBV7-2,TRBJ1-1,-,12,-,TGTGCCAGCAGGGCGGAAAGCACTGAAGCTTTCTTT,CASRAESTEAFF
TRBV6-5,TRBJ1-5,once,15,TRBD1,TGTGCCAGCAGGCTGACAGGGATTAGCAATCAGCCCCAGCATTTT,CASRLTGISNQPQHF
TRBV19,TRBJ1-3,-,14,-,TGTGCCAGTAGTATATTCAGTTCTGGAAACACCATATATTTT,CASSIFSSGNTIYF
TRBV28,TRBJ1-2,medium-sized,13,-,TGTGCCAGCAGTTTGGACAACAACTATGGCTACACCTTC,CASSLDNNYGYTF
TRBV9,TRBJ1-5,few,15,-,TGTGCCAGCAGCGGAAGCCCAGGTAGCAATCAGCCCCAGCATTTT,CASSGSPGSNQPQHF
TRBV11-1,TRBJ2-1,-,15,-,TGTGCCAGCAGCCTAAGGGGGTTCCGGACCGGTGAGCAGTTCTTC,CASSLRGFRTGEQFF
TRBV9,TRBJ2-3,-,16,TRBD1,TGTGCCAGCAGCTCACCAGGACAGGGGGCGCAAGATACGCAGTATTTT,CASSSPGQGAQDTQYF
TRBV4-3,TRBJ1-4,-,16,TRBD1,TGCGCCAGCAGCCAAGAATTCGACAGGGGGTGGGAAAAACTGTTTTTT,CASSQEFDRGWEKLFF
TRBV18,TRBJ1-2,-,16,TRBD1,TGTGCCAGCTCACTCGGATGGGACAGGGTAAACTATGGCTACACCTTC,CASSLGWDRVNYGYTF
TRBV5-8,TRBJ2-7,-,12,-,TGTGCCAGCCGGGAGATGGCCTACGAGCAGTACTTC,CASREMAYEQYF
TRBV7-2,TRBJ1-1,-,13,-,TGTGCCAGCAGCTTAGTCCCAGGGGTGGGAGCTTTCTTT,CASSLVPGVGAFF
TRBV11-2,TRBJ2-7,-,15,-,TGTGCCAGCAGCTTAGGAACGGGGGCACATTACGAGCAGTACTTC,CASSLGTGAHYEQYF
TRBV7-8,TRBJ1-5,-,15,-,TGTGCCAGCAGCTTAGAATCAGGAGGCAATCAGCCCCAGCATTTT,CASSLESGGNQPQHF
TRBV4-2,TRBJ2-4,-,16,-,TGTGCCAGCAGTTTTCGGACGGAACAGAGCCGAAACATTCAGTACTTC,CASSFRTEQSRNIQYF
TRBV6-5,TRBJ2-7,once,15,TRBD2,TGTGCCAGCAGTTACCAGGGACTAGCTCACTACGAGCAGTACTTC,CASSYQGLAHYEQYF